This record concerns one T cell receptor beta chain sequence. Authors' data handling: Reference gene primer amplification gave estimated nucleated cell counts. Data came from immunoSEQ multiplex PCR; TCRdb stores just in-frame clones and leaves some out. V and J calls plus clone size are reproduced from that table; the DNA served to infer D and trimming. This sample yields about 320,000 clones, of which around 83% are seen a single time; 1.2% belongs to the top ten. Trimming took 11 bases from V and 6 from J; bases not matched to a gene: 9. There are 12 residues in the CDR3. From germline, CDR1 is LNHDA and CDR2 SQIVND (reference sequence). The data originate from a study of blood T cell repertoires in COVID-19. Overall study context: The study drew acute and convalescent COVID-19 samples from the United States, Italy and Spain. PBMCs, B-cell-depleted T cells, or T cells were the source of the cDNA or gDNA that made up the material.

The chain carries TRBV19 and TRBJ1-2, with 7 nucleotides matching TRBD1. This TCR came from a woman aged 50 to 65 with acute or convalescent COVID-19. Sequenced sample: peripheral blood. CDR3 amino acids: CALGDREDGYTF. The CDR3 bases are TGTGCCCTAGGAGACAGGGAAGATGGCTACACCTTC.